This note documents a single T cell receptor beta chain sequence. The record originates from a study of blood T cells in healthy people across ages. After removal of 3 bases from V and 5 bases from J, the junction contained 10 bases not matched to a gene. From germline, CDR1 is LGHNA and CDR2 YNFKEQ. The CDR3 extends over 16 amino acids. Each donor had approximately 10 milliliters of peripheral blood drawn. The second PCR ran roughly 6 to 12 cycles with a sample-barcoded 5' primer and J-beta primers. Each CDR3 protein gets one entry after TCRdb re-called the 5' RACE reads with MiXCR. The profile shows 800,000 or so distinct CDR3 sequences, 46% of them singletons.

The sequence was obtained from an elderly man in good health. The chain links TRBV4-2 to TRBJ2-3; 8 positions match TRBD2. Sample: blood. CDR3: CASSQEPAGAIDTQYF. CDR3 DNA: TGTGCCAGCAGCCAGGAGCCAGCGGGAGCGATAGATACGCAGTATTTT.